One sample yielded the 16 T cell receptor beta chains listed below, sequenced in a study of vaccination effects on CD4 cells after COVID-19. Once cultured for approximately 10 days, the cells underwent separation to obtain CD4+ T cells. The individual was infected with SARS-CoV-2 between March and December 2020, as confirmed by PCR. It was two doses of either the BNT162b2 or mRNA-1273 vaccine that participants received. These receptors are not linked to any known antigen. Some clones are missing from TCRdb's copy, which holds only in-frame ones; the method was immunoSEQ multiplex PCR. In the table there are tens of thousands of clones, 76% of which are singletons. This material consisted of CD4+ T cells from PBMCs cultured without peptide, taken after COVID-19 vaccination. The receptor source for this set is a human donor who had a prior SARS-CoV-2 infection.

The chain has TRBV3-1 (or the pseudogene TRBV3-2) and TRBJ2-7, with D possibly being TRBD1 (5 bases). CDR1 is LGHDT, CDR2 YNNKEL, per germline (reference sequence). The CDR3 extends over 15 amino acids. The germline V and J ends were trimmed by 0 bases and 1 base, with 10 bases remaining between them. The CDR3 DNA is TGTGCCAGCAGCCAAGACAGGGCTAGGTCCTACGAGCAGTACTTC. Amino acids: CASSQDRARSYEQYF.

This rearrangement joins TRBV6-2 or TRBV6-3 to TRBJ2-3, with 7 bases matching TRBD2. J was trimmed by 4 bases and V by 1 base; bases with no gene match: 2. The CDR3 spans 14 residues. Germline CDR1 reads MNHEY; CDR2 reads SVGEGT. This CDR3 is CASSYYREADTQYF. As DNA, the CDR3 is TGTGCCAGCAGTTACTACCGGGAGGCAGATACGCAGTATTTT.

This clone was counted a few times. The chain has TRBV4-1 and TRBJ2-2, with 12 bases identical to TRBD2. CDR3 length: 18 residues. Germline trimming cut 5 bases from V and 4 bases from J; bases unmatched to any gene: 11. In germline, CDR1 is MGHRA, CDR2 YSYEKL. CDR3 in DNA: TGCGCCAGCAGCAAACGGACTAGCGGGGTAGGGTTCACCGGGGAGCTGTTTTTT. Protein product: CASSKRTSGVGFTGELFF.

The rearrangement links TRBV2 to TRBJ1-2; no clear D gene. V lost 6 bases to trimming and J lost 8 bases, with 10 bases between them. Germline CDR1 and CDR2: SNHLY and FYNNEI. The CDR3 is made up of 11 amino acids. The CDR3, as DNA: TGTGCCAGCAGGTACGCGGGAGGCTACACCTTC. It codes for CASRYAGGYTF.

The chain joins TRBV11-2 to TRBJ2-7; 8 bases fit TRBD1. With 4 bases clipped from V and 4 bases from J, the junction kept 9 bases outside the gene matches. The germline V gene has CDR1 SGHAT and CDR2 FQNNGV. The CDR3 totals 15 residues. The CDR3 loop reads CASSSYRGQAYEQYF. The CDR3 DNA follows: TGTGCCAGCAGCTCCTACAGGGGACAGGCTTACGAGCAGTACTTC.

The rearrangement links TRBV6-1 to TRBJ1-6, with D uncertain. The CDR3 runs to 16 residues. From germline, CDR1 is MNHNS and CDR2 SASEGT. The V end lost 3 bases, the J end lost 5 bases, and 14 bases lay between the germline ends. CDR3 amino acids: CASSEDPGIHNSPLHF. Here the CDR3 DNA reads TGTGCCAGCAGTGAGGACCCCGGGATCCATAATTCACCCCTCCACTTT.

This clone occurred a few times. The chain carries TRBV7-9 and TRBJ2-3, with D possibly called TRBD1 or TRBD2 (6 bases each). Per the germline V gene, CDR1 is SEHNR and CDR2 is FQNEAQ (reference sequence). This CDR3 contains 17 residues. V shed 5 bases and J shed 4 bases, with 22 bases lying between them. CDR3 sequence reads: CASSRGQPSAHPDTQYF. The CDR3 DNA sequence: TGTGCCAGCAGCAGAGGACAGCCTAGCGCTCACCCAGATACGCAGTATTTT.

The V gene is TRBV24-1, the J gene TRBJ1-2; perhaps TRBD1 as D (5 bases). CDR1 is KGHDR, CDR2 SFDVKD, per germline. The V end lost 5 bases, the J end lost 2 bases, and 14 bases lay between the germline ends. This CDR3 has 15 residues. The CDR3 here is CATSGVREGNYGYTF. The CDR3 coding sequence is TGTGCCACCAGTGGTGTCAGGGAGGGAAACTATGGCTACACCTTC.

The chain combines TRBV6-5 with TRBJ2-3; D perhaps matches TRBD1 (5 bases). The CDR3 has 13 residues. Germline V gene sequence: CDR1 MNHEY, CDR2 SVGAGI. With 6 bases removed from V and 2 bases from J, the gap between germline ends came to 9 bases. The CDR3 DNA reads TGTGCCAGCAGGCGACAGTACACAGATACGCAGTATTTT. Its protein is CASRRQYTDTQYF.

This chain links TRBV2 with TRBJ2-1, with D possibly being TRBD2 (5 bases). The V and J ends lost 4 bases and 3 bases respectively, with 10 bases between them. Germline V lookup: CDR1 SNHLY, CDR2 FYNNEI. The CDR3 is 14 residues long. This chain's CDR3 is CASSVATNYNEQFF. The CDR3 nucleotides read TGTGCCAGCAGTGTTGCGACTAACTACAATGAGCAGTTCTTC.

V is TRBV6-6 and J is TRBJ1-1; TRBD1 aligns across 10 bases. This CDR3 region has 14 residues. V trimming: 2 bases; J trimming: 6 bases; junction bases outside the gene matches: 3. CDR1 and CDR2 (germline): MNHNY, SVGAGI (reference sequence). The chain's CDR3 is CASSYPGTGAEAFF. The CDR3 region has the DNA TGTGCCAGCAGTTACCCCGGGACAGGGGCTGAAGCTTTCTTT.

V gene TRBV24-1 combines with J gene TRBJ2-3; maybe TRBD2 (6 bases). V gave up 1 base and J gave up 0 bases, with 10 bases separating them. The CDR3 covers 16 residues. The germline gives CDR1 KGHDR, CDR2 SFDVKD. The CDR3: CATSDFAGTSTDTQYF. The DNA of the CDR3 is TGTGCCACCAGTGATTTCGCCGGGACTAGCACAGATACGCAGTATTTT.

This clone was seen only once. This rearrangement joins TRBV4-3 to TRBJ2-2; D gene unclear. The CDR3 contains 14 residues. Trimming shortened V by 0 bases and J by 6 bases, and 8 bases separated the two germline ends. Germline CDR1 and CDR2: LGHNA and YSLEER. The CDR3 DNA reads TGCGCCAGCAGCCAAGATAGAGCGTCCGGGGAGCTGTTTTTT. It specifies CASSQDRASGELFF.

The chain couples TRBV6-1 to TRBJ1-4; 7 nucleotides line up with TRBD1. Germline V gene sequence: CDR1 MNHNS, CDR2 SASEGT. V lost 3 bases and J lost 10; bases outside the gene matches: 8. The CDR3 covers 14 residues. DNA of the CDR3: TGTGCCAGCAGTGATTCCGCGGACAGGACAAAACTGTTTTTT. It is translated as CASSDSADRTKLFF.

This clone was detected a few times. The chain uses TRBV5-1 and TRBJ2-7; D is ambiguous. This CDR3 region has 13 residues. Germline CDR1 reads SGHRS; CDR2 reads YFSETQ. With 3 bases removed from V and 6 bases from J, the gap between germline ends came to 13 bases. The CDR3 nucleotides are TGCGCCAGCAGCTCTGGGAATGTGGTCGAGCAGTACTTC. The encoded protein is CASSSGNVVEQYF.

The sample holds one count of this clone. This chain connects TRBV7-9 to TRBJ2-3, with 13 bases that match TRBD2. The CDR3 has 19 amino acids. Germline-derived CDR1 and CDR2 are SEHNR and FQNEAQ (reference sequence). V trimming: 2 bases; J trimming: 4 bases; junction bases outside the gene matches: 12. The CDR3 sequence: CASSLTSGGALGFADTQYF. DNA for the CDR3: TGTGCCAGCAGCTTAACTAGCGGGGGGGCCCTGGGCTTCGCAGATACGCAGTATTTT.